This TCR beta chain was retrieved from a study of T cells in Graves' hyperthyroidism and ophthalmopathy. The CDR3 covers 15 residues. Germline CDR1 reads MDHEN; CDR2 reads SYDVKM. Trimming removed 3 bases from V and 9 bases from J; junction bases left unmatched: 12. This clonotype was recorded many times. The TCR beta CDR3 regions underwent amplification using RNA transcripts as the source. A set of HTBI primers served as the primers for a first-round RT-PCR of the TCR CDR3. In TCRdb, the multiplex PCR reads were re-called with MiXCR into one record per CDR3 protein. The data contain around 350,000 distinct CDR3 sequences, approximately 20% of them seen just once; the ten biggest clones take up around 3.6%.

The V and J genes are TRBV28 and TRBJ2-7; 9 bases fit TRBD1. This sequence was found in a woman aged 18-29 years with Graves' hyperthyroidism. Specimen: blood. The CDR3 bases are TGTGCCAGCAGTTTCCCAGCCGGGACAGGGTTTCGGCAGTACTTC. Its protein is CASSFPAGTGFRQYF.